One and the same sample provided the 12 T cell receptor beta chains below, sequenced in a study of CD8 T cells in Susac syndrome. cDNA came from 0.5 to 1 ug RNA primed by random hexamers. TCRdb re-analysed the immunoSEQ multiplex PCR reads in MiXCR, keeping a single row per CDR3 protein. The sample lists 170,000 or so distinct CDR3 sequences, 95% to 96% occurring once. Sequencing was done on a sample of CD4+ T cells from PBMCs. The receptor set was obtained from a human donor with Susac syndrome.

The chain is built from TRBV29-1 and TRBJ2-1, with 13 nucleotides matching TRBD2. J was trimmed by 10 bases and V by 7 bases; bases with no gene match: 10. Germline-derived CDR1 and CDR2 are SQVTM and ANQGSEA. There are 14 residues in the CDR3. The CDR3 protein is CSARTSGGPGEQFF. The CDR3, as DNA: TGCAGCGCTAGGACTAGCGGGGGACCAGGGGAGCAGTTCTTC.

The chain combines TRBV19 with TRBJ1-2, with TRBD1 matching over 10 bases. Germline V gene data show CDR1 as LNHDA and CDR2 as SQIVND (reference sequence). V was clipped by 5 bases and J by 5 bases; unmatched bases: 5. The CDR3 runs 14 residues. CDR3 DNA sequence: TGTGCCAGTAGTGGAAGGGACAGGGGATATGGCTACACCTTC. This encodes CASSGRDRGYGYTF.

The gene calls are TRBV27 and TRBJ2-5, with 7 bases matching TRBD1. CDR1 and CDR2 (germline): MNHEY, SMNVEV (reference sequence). Losses at the gene ends were 5 bases for V and 5 bases for J; bases not matched to a gene: 8. This CDR3 has 14 residues. This chain's CDR3 is CASSGQASGETQYF. CDR3 DNA: TGTGCCAGCAGTGGACAGGCTTCGGGCGAGACCCAGTACTTC.

The chain carries TRBV28 and TRBJ1-2; D gene ambiguous. This CDR3 has 13 amino acids. Per germline, CDR1 MDHEN and CDR2 SYDVKM. Trimming left V 3 bases short and J 7 bases short, with 12 bases between. CDR3 sequence reads: CASSFQLVRGYTF. In nucleotides, the CDR3 is TGTGCCAGCAGTTTTCAATTGGTTCGTGGCTACACCTTC.

As DNA, the CDR3 is TGTGCCAGCAGCCGCGACAGTAAAACTGTCCAAAGCTCCTACAATGAGCAGTTCTTC. Translating gives CASSRDSKTVQSSYNEQFF. This sequence joins TRBV11-1 and TRBJ2-1, with a tentative D call TRBD1 (5 bases). V gave up 5 bases and J gave up 0 bases, with 23 bases separating them. Germline V gene data show CDR1 as SGHAT and CDR2 as FQDESV (reference sequence). This CDR3 comprises 19 residues.

V gene TRBV28 combines with J gene TRBJ2-2; D may match TRBD1 or TRBD2 (5 bases each). Germline V gives CDR1 MDHEN, CDR2 SYDVKM. CDR3 size: 13 residues. Trimming shortened V by 7 bases and J by 6 bases, and 12 bases separated the two germline ends. The CDR3 reads CASKRGDAGELFF. The CDR3 nucleotides read TGTGCCAGCAAGCGAGGGGATGCCGGGGAGCTGTTTTTT.

The J gene is TRBJ2-1, the V gene TRBV30, with D unresolved. This CDR3 spans 14 amino acids. V was pared by 4 bases and J by 10 bases, with 20 bases between. Germline assignment: CDR1 GTSNPN and CDR2 SVGIG (reference sequence). The CDR3 nucleotides read TGTGCCTGGATTACCCCCCCCGCCGTTTCGGAGCAGTTCTTC. This sequence encodes CAWITPPAVSEQFF.

The J gene is TRBJ1-2, the V gene TRBV2; weak D call: TRBD1 (5 bases). V dropped 10 bases and J dropped 6 bases, with 21 bases sitting between them. Looked up from germline, CDR1 is SNHLY and CDR2 is FYNNEI. CDR3 length: 14 amino acids. CDR3 in DNA: TGTGCCATCCCTACAGATGACAGCTATGATGGCTACACCTTC. Translation: CAIPTDDSYDGYTF.

This clonotype was seen once. The chain employs TRBV5-6 and TRBJ1-6; D not resolved. This CDR3 has 13 amino acids. Trimming left V 2 bases short and J 14 bases short, with 14 bases between. CDR1 and CDR2 from the germline V gene are SGHDT and YYEEEE. Here the CDR3 DNA reads TGTGCCAGCAGCTTAGACCTCCAGACGGCCCTCCACTTT. This encodes CASSLDLQTALHF.

The chain uses TRBV7-9 and TRBJ2-3; 10 bases line up with TRBD1. Germline lookup yields CDR1 SEHNR and CDR2 FQNEAQ (reference sequence). The CDR3 runs 15 residues. With 5 bases clipped from V and 1 base from J, the junction kept 3 bases outside the gene matches. CDR3: CASSTGTGGTDTQYF. CDR3 sequence (DNA): TGTGCCAGCAGCACCGGGACAGGGGGCACAGATACGCAGTATTTT.

The chain uses TRBV5-4 and TRBJ2-5, with 10 bases fitting TRBD2. CDR1 is SGHNT and CDR2 is YYREEE in the germline V gene (reference sequence). CDR3 length: 16 residues. The V and J ends lost 5 bases and 2 bases, in that order; junction bases with no gene match: 9. Here the CDR3 reads CASSSVSGGHQETQYF. The CDR3 DNA reads as TGTGCCAGCAGTTCGGTTAGCGGGGGGCATCAAGAGACCCAGTACTTC.

This chain links TRBV29-1 with TRBJ1-2, with 10 bases fitting TRBD1. The CDR3 contains 13 residues. The trim removed 8 bases at V and 2 bases at J, leaving 5 bases unmatched. Germline-derived CDR1 and CDR2 are SQVTM and ANQGSEA. The CDR3 loop reads CSTRTGGNYGYTF. DNA for the CDR3: TGCAGCACACGGACAGGGGGAAACTATGGCTACACCTTC.